These 31 T cell receptor beta chains originate from one sample sequenced in a study of graft-versus-host responses after intestinal transplantation. No antigen is known for these receptors. Profiled with immunoSEQ multiplex PCR; TCRdb holds only in-frame clones, not every one. The table has about 120,000 clones, 80% to 95% seen once; the top ten hold more than 0.1%. The sample here was unstimulated CD4+ T cells sorted from spleen or lymph node cells, taken before intestinal transplant. The receptor set was obtained from a human donor who received an intestinal transplant.

The rearrangement uses TRBV5-1 and TRBJ2-5; D remains unclear. In germline, CDR1 is SGHRS, CDR2 YFSETQ. V was trimmed by 0 bases and J by 2 bases, leaving 5 bases between them. The CDR3 spans 13 residues. CDR3 nucleotides: TGCGCCAGCAGCTTGGAACGACAAGAGACCCAGTACTTC. As protein: CASSLERQETQYF.

As for this clone: Other DNA variants within this sample encode the same CDR3. The J gene is TRBJ2-7, the V gene TRBV9; D gene ambiguous. Trimming left V 0 bases short and J 4 bases short, with 8 bases between. In germline, CDR1 is SGDLS, CDR2 YYNGEE. The CDR3 spans 13 residues. The DNA for the CDR3 is TGTGCCAGCAGCGTAGGCCCAACTTACGAGCAGTACTTC. Translation: CASSVGPTYEQYF.

This clone was detected once. This sequence joins TRBV25-1 and TRBJ2-7; 8 positions match TRBD1. CDR1 is MGHDK and CDR2 is SYGVNS in the germline V gene. V lost 3 bases and J lost 6; bases outside the gene matches: 4. This CDR3 contains 13 residues. The CDR3 nucleotides read TGTGCCAGCAGTGACAGGGGGCGCATCGAGCAGTACTTC. This translates into CASSDRGRIEQYF.

Details on this clone: Different DNA sequences within this sample yield the same CDR3. The chain recombines TRBV6-1 with TRBJ2-1, with 11 bases fitting TRBD2. This CDR3 region has 15 residues. V was pared by 3 bases and J by 3 bases, with 1 base of the junction left unmatched. Germline CDR1 is MNHNS and CDR2 is SASEGT. The CDR3 sequence is CASSEGLAVYNEQFF. CDR3 nucleotide sequence: TGTGCCAGCAGTGAGGGACTAGCGGTCTACAATGAGCAGTTCTTC.

The chain carries TRBV5-1 and TRBJ2-3; no reliable D call. Trimming stripped 0 bases from V and 5 bases from J, with 1 base between. From germline, CDR1 is SGHRS and CDR2 YFSETQ. CDR3 length equals 11 residues. This chain's CDR3 is CASSLVDTQYF. CDR3 nucleotides: TGCGCCAGCAGCTTGGTAGATACGCAGTATTTT.

The genes are TRBV2 and TRBJ1-2; D not certain. The CDR3 consists of 13 residues. Germline V lookup: CDR1 SNHLY, CDR2 FYNNEI. V shed 7 bases and J shed 4 bases, with 13 bases lying between them. DNA of the CDR3: TGTGCCAGCATCTCGGACGGATCCTATGGCTACACCTTC. Its translation is CASISDGSYGYTF. The full variable domain, rest sourced from reference TRBV2 and TRBJ1-2, is EPEVTQTPSHQVTQMGQEVILRCVPISNHLYFYWYRQILGQKVEFLVSFYNNEISEKSEIFDDQFSVERPDGSNFTLKIRSTKLEDSAMYFCASISDGSYGYTFGSGTRLTVV.

The chain employs TRBV6-6 and TRBJ2-7; 9 bases map to TRBD1. The trim removed 4 bases at V and 3 bases at J, leaving 4 bases unmatched. The V gene's germline CDR1 is MNHNY and CDR2 SVGAGI (reference sequence). CDR3 length equals 14 residues. CDR3 in DNA: TGTGCCAGCAGTTCCCTGACAGGGGGCTACGAGCAGTACTTC. Its protein is CASSSLTGGYEQYF.

This clone was detected a few times. The rearrangement links TRBV7-8 to TRBJ1-3; D unclear. CDR1 is SGHVS and CDR2 is FQNEAQ in the germline V gene. Trimming removed 2 bases at V and 0 bases at J, with 8 bases between. The CDR3 length is 15 residues. The CDR3 loop reads CASSLISSSGNTIYF. For the CDR3, the DNA is TGTGCCAGCAGCTTAATCTCATCCTCTGGAAACACCATATATTTT.

This rearrangement joins TRBV19 to TRBJ1-5; D may be TRBD1 (5 bases). Per the germline V gene, CDR1 is LNHDA and CDR2 is SQIVND (reference sequence). V lost 3 bases, J lost 0 bases, and 12 bases lay in between. The CDR3 loop spans 16 amino acids. The CDR3 bases are TGTGCCAGTAGTATCCAGGGCCAGTATAGCAATCAGCCCCAGCATTTT. Its protein is CASSIQGQYSNQPQHF.

The chain uses TRBV29-1 and TRBJ1-2, with 8 positions matching TRBD1. Unmatched junction bases numbered 10, after V lost 7 bases and J lost 3 bases. The CDR3 has 14 amino acids. Germline V gene sequence: CDR1 SQVTM, CDR2 ANQGSEA. The CDR3 bases are TGCAGCGCCCTTAAAGTGACAGGGGACTATGGCTACACCTTC. Amino acids: CSALKVTGDYGYTF.

Details on this clone: Other DNA sequences in this specimen translate into the identical CDR3. The chain carries TRBV2 and TRBJ2-5; D perhaps matches TRBD1 (6 bases). Germline CDR1 SNHLY, CDR2 FYNNEI. Trimming shortened V by 3 bases and J by 2 bases, and 16 bases separated the two germline ends. The length of the CDR3 is 16 residues. The CDR3 protein is CASSELGTGQQETQYF. The CDR3 DNA follows: TGTGCCAGCAGTGAGTTAGGAACAGGGCAACAAGAGACCCAGTACTTC.

J is TRBJ1-2 and V is TRBV19; D uncertain. Trimming took 4 bases from V and 3 from J, leaving 15 bases between them. This CDR3 spans 15 amino acids. CDR1 and CDR2 (germline): LNHDA, SQIVND (reference sequence). This chain's CDR3 is CASSRSPLGDYGYTF. The CDR3 DNA reads TGTGCCAGTAGTAGGAGCCCCCTCGGGGACTATGGCTACACCTTC.

The V gene is TRBV9, the J gene TRBJ2-7, with TRBD1 matching over 8 bases. The CDR3 extends over 14 amino acids. CDR1 is SGDLS and CDR2 is YYNGEE in the germline V gene. V shed 3 bases and J 4 bases; nucleotides not matched to a gene: 6. The CDR3 nucleotides read TGTGCCAGCAGCGGAGGACAGGGAGGATACGAGCAGTACTTC. This sequence encodes CASSGGQGGYEQYF.

The chain has TRBV5-5 and TRBJ1-1; no clear D. The CDR3 has 14 amino acids. CDR1 is SGHKS, CDR2 YYEKEE, per germline (reference sequence). Deletions cut 0 bases from V and 9 bases from J, with 15 bases between. CDR3 in amino acids: CASSLVSDPSQAFF. CDR3 DNA: TGTGCCAGCAGCTTGGTGTCAGATCCTTCGCAAGCTTTCTTT.

The chain links TRBV7-2 to TRBJ2-6; D possibly corresponds to TRBD1 (5 bases). Germline CDR1 SGHTA, CDR2 FQGNSA. V lost 1 base and J lost 4, with 11 bases in between. The CDR3 totals 16 residues. The CDR3 nucleotides read TGTGCCAGCAGCTTAGTAGGGGCCCCCGGGGCCAACGTCCTGACTTTC. It encodes CASSLVGAPGANVLTF.

The rearrangement uses TRBV5-1 and TRBJ2-7, with TRBD2 matching over 9 bases. CDR3 length: 16 amino acids. Looked up from germline, CDR1 is SGHRS and CDR2 is YFSETQ. V was pared by 6 bases and J by 4 bases, with 14 bases of the junction left unmatched. The CDR3 spells CASTLGPSGNVYEQYF. CDR3 coding DNA: TGCGCCAGCACGCTGGGGCCTAGCGGGAACGTATACGAGCAGTACTTC.

V is TRBV4-1 and J is TRBJ1-5, with 9 bases identical to TRBD1. The V and J ends lost 0 bases and 9 bases, in that order; junction bases with no gene match: 6. The CDR3 is 15 residues long. CDR1 is MGHRA, CDR2 YSYEKL, per germline. The CDR3 DNA reads as TGCGCCAGCAGCCAAGATGACAGGGGGGATTGGCCCCAGCATTTT. This gives the protein CASSQDDRGDWPQHF.

The chain recombines TRBV28 with TRBJ2-6; possibly TRBD1 for D (5 bases). Trimming stripped 3 bases from V and 0 bases from J, with 9 bases between. CDR3 length equals 16 residues. The germline CDR1 and CDR2 sequences are MDHEN and SYDVKM. CDR3 nucleotide sequence: TGTGCCAGCAGTTTTACGCAGGGCTCTGGGGCCAACGTCCTGACTTTC. Protein product: CASSFTQGSGANVLTF.

The chain links TRBV7-2 to TRBJ1-2, with TRBD1 identical over 8 bases. Per the germline V gene, CDR1 is SGHTA and CDR2 is FQGNSA. V lost 5 bases and J lost 2; bases outside the gene matches: 19. The CDR3 loop spans 19 amino acids. CDR3: CASSPRTGTGRAANYGYTF. The CDR3 bases are TGTGCCAGCAGCCCCCGAACCGGGACAGGACGGGCGGCGAACTATGGCTACACCTTC.

The chain couples TRBV10-2 to TRBJ2-7; 11 bases are a match to TRBD2. With 1 base clipped from V and 7 bases from J, the junction kept 6 bases outside the gene matches. The CDR3 totals 15 residues. Per germline, CDR1 WSHSY and CDR2 SAAADI. The CDR3 sequence is CASSELAGGPGEQYF. The CDR3 bases are TGCGCCAGCAGTGAGTTAGCGGGAGGGCCAGGAGAGCAGTACTTC.

The chain links TRBV6-1 to TRBJ2-7; TRBD2 matches at 7 bases. V dropped 5 bases and J dropped 2; count of bases not matched to a gene: 9. Germline V gene data show CDR1 as MNHNS and CDR2 as SASEGT. The CDR3 is made up of 15 amino acids. CDR3 residues: CASSPSEAGAYEQYF. In DNA form, the CDR3 reads TGTGCCAGCAGTCCTTCGGAGGCGGGAGCCTACGAGCAGTACTTC.

This clone appeared once. The chain couples TRBV5-1 to TRBJ2-7, with TRBD1 matching 7 bases. The V gene end was trimmed by 8 bases and the J gene end by 7 bases; junction bases not matched to a gene: 12. This CDR3 comprises 13 residues. Per the germline V gene, CDR1 is SGHRS and CDR2 is YFSETQ. The CDR3: CASQTTGLREQYF. DNA for the CDR3: TGCGCCAGTCAGACGACAGGGTTGAGGGAGCAGTACTTC. Drawing the rest from reference TRBV5-1 and TRBJ2-7, the complete variable domain is KAGVTQTPRYLIKTRGQQVTLSCSPISGHRSVSWYQQTPGQGLQFLFEYFSETQRNKGNFPGRFSGRQFSNSRSEMNVSTLELGDSALYLCASQTTGLREQYFGPGTRLTVT.

Only a few counts were recorded for this clone. The chain joins TRBV19 to TRBJ2-1; TRBD2 aligns across 12 bases. There are 15 residues in the CDR3. Looked up from germline, CDR1 is LNHDA and CDR2 is SQIVND (reference sequence). V dropped 4 bases and J dropped 6; count of bases not matched to a gene: 4. CDR3 nucleotides: TGTGCCAGTAGTACTCTAGCGGGAGGGCCCAATGAGCAGTTCTTC. Its translation is CASSTLAGGPNEQFF. Drawing the rest from reference TRBV19 and TRBJ2-1, the complete variable domain is DGGITQSPKYLFRKEGQNVTLSCEQNLNHDAMYWYRQDPGQGLRLIYYSQIVNDFQKGDIAEGYSVSREKKESFPLTVTSAQKNPTAFYLCASSTLAGGPNEQFFGPGTRLTVL.

J is TRBJ2-3 and V is TRBV19; D possibly corresponds to TRBD1 (6 bases). With 5 bases removed from V and 1 base from J, the gap between germline ends came to 13 bases. CDR1 and CDR2 from the germline V gene are LNHDA and SQIVND (reference sequence). The CDR3 sequence is 15 residues long. The CDR3 nucleotides are TGTGCCAGTAGTGGTAGGAACAGGGGCACAGATACGCAGTATTTT. This codes for CASSGRNRGTDTQYF. Drawing the rest from reference TRBV19 and TRBJ2-3, the complete variable domain is DGGITQSPKYLFRKEGQNVTLSCEQNLNHDAMYWYRQDPGQGLRLIYYSQIVNDFQKGDIAEGYSVSREKKESFPLTVTSAQKNPTAFYLCASSGRNRGTDTQYFGPGTRLTVL.

The V and J genes are TRBV6-5 and TRBJ2-2, with D uncertain. Germline loops: CDR1 MNHEY, CDR2 SVGAGI. Trimming stripped 6 bases from V and 1 base from J, with 12 bases between. CDR3 length: 15 residues. CDR3 bases: TGTGCCAGCAGCCAGAATAGGGTGAACACCGGGGAGCTGTTTTTT. Its translation is CASSQNRVNTGELFF.

V usage is TRBV5-1 and J usage is TRBJ2-3; tentatively, D is TRBD2 (6 bases). V lost 0 bases and J lost 7, with 18 bases in between. Germline V lookup: CDR1 SGHRS, CDR2 YFSETQ. The CDR3 totals 16 residues. The CDR3 spells CASSLGTGLGVNTQYF. The CDR3 DNA is TGCGCCAGCAGCTTGGGTACGGGACTGGGGGTGAATACGCAGTATTTT. The complete variable domain, with remaining parts taken from reference TRBV5-1 and TRBJ2-3, reads KAGVTQTPRYLIKTRGQQVTLSCSPISGHRSVSWYQQTPGQGLQFLFEYFSETQRNKGNFPGRFSGRQFSNSRSEMNVSTLELGDSALYLCASSLGTGLGVNTQYFGPGTRLTVL.

The chain carries TRBV4-2 and TRBJ2-7; D is possibly TRBD1 (5 bases). The CDR3 sequence is 15 residues long. Per germline, CDR1 LGHNA and CDR2 YNFKEQ. Deletions cut 3 bases from V and 3 bases from J, with 15 bases between. DNA for the CDR3: TGTGCCAGCAGCCAGGGTAGGGGCCCTATCTACGAGCAGTACTTC. This translates into CASSQGRGPIYEQYF.

The rearrangement joins TRBV6-1 to TRBJ2-1, with TRBD1 matching 8 bases. The V gene's germline CDR1 is MNHNS and CDR2 SASEGT. The CDR3 is 14 amino acids. J gave up 8 bases and V 7 bases, and 10 bases lay outside the gene matches. The CDR3 loop is CASKRDRNLHEQFF. In DNA, the CDR3 is TGTGCCAGCAAGAGGGACAGGAATCTTCATGAGCAGTTCTTC.

The chain recombines TRBV28 with TRBJ2-7; D gene ambiguous. CDR3 size: 15 residues. In germline, CDR1 is MDHEN, CDR2 SYDVKM. V was trimmed by 4 bases and J by 6 bases, leaving 19 bases between them. The CDR3 bases are TGTGCCAGCAGTTCTCCCCGGGCACCTGATATCGAGCAGTACTTC. It encodes CASSSPRAPDIEQYF.

The chain joins TRBV6-5 to TRBJ1-4, with D uncertain. V lost 6 bases and J lost 0, with 11 bases in between. CDR1 MNHEY and CDR2 SVGAGI come from the germline V gene. This CDR3 is 15 amino acids long. Written as DNA, the CDR3 is TGTGCCAGCAGCCCGAAGACCCCAACTAATGAAAAACTGTTTTTT. It specifies CASSPKTPTNEKLFF.

J is TRBJ2-7 and V is TRBV29-1; D is perhaps TRBD2 (6 bases). The V and J ends lost 5 bases and 2 bases respectively, with 13 bases between them. Germline CDR1 is SQVTM and CDR2 is ANQGSEA. The CDR3 is 13 amino acids. The CDR3 sequence: CSVIRGTAYEQYF. The CDR3 nucleotides read TGCAGCGTTATACGGGGGACTGCCTACGAGCAGTACTTC.